The rows below give T cell receptor beta chains drawn from one sample of a study of PD-L1 blockade in urothelial cancer. Measured with immunoSEQ multiplex PCR; TCRdb has only the in-frame clones, and not every one. This table holds about 43,000 clones, 83% found once. Material: PBMCs, obtained around atezolizumab (anti-PD-L1) treatment. All receptors come from a man aged 55 to 70 with urothelial cancer. Both conserved end residues are part of each CDR3. The D gene is left open where the match is weak.

len: 13; v_gene: TRBV28; j_gene: TRBJ2-7; d_gene: .; CDR3aa: CASTRTASYEQYF; CDR3nt: TGTGCCAGCACCCGGACAGCCTCCTACGAGCAGTACTTC
len: 14; v_gene: TRBV6-1; j_gene: TRBJ2-2; d_gene: .; CDR3aa: CASTPPALTGELFF; CDR3nt: TGTGCCAGCACTCCCCCCGCACTCACCGGGGAGCTGTTTTTT
len: 14; v_gene: TRBV5-1; j_gene: TRBJ2-7; d_gene: TRBD1; CDR3aa: CASSWGQGDYEQYF; CDR3nt: TGCGCCAGCAGCTGGGGACAGGGTGACTACGAGCAGTACTTC
len: 18; v_gene: TRBV6-1; j_gene: TRBJ2-5; d_gene: TRBD1; CDR3aa: CASSGQIPGQGARETQYF; CDR3nt: TGTGCCAGCAGTGGGCAGATTCCGGGACAGGGGGCGCGAGAGACCCAGTACTTC
len: 15; v_gene: TRBV25-1; j_gene: TRBJ2-2; d_gene: TRBD2; CDR3aa: CASTQGGGVDGELFF; CDR3nt: TGTGCCAGCACCCAGGGCGGGGGGGTAGACGGGGAGCTGTTTTTT
len: 14; v_gene: TRBV10-3; j_gene: TRBJ2-5; d_gene: .; CDR3aa: CAISESEFQETQYF; CDR3nt: TGTGCCATCAGTGAGTCCGAGTTCCAAGAGACCCAGTACTTC
len: 14; v_gene: TRBV28; j_gene: TRBJ1-1; d_gene: TRBD1; CDR3aa: CASILGEGATEAFF; CDR3nt: TGTGCCAGCATCCTAGGCGAGGGGGCCACTGAAGCTTTCTTT
len: 16; v_gene: TRBV7-9; j_gene: TRBJ2-1; d_gene: TRBD1; CDR3aa: CASSQGQGTSYNEQFF; CDR3nt: TGTGCCAGCAGCCAAGGACAGGGGACCTCCTACAATGAGCAGTTCTTC
len: 20; v_gene: TRBV7-3; j_gene: TRBJ2-3; d_gene: TRBD2; CDR3aa: CASSATPLAGGPLGTDTQYF; CDR3nt: TGTGCCAGCAGCGCAACCCCTCTAGCGGGGGGGCCTTTGGGCACAGATACGCAGTATTTT
len: 14; v_gene: TRBV18; j_gene: TRBJ1-5; d_gene: .; CDR3aa: CASSPAGVGQPQHF; CDR3nt: TGTGCCAGCTCACCAGCAGGGGTTGGTCAGCCCCAGCATTTT